Shown below are 8 T cell receptor beta chains from a single sample sequenced in a study of blood T cell repertoires in COVID-19 (dated by TCRdb to the early 2020s). Libraries were constructed by the immunoSEQ multiplex PCR assay. TCRdb re-hosts the immuneACCESS table, in-frame sequences only. Its copies lack some clones; in the studies checked, an unresolved V gene accounts for under half of them, and the cause for the rest is not known. The sample contains a few hundred thousand clones, roughly 90% of them found a single time. Roughly 6.5% of the sample is in the top ten clones. Sequenced material: peripheral blood. These receptors all stem from a man younger than 30 who had recovered from COVID-19.

The genes are TRBV7-9 and TRBJ2-5, with TRBD2 as a possible D gene (6 bases). CDR1 and CDR2 from the germline V gene are SEHNR and FQNEAQ (reference sequence). V lost 0 bases, J lost 4 bases, and 18 bases lay in between. This CDR3 is 17 amino acids long. The CDR3 DNA is TGTGCCAGCAGCTTAGCGTCGGGACTCTCCCTTATAGAGACCCAGTACTTC. Protein sequence: CASSLASGLSLIETQYF.

A single count supports this clone. The genes are TRBV7-9 and TRBJ1-2; 7 nucleotides match TRBD1. The CDR3 loop spans 15 amino acids. Unmatched junction bases numbered 13, after V lost 8 bases and J lost 4 bases. In germline, CDR1 is SEHNR, CDR2 FQNEAQ (reference sequence). The CDR3 nucleotides read TGTGCCAGCCGCCCCTTAGGGGACAGCATCTATGGCTACACCTTC. Residues: CASRPLGDSIYGYTF.

This clone has just one count. The CDR3 DNA follows: TGTGCCAGCTCCGGAGCGGCAGAAATAAACACCGGGGAGCTGTTTTTT. Its translation is CASSGAAEINTGELFF. The chain carries TRBV13 and TRBJ2-2; TRBD2 is a possible D gene (5 bases). The CDR3 runs to 16 residues. V shed 8 bases and J shed 2 bases, with 18 bases lying between them. CDR1 and CDR2 (germline): PRHDT, FYEKMQ (reference sequence).

In its sample, this clone was seen once. This chain uses TRBV2 with TRBJ2-7; TRBD1 matches 9 bases. The ends lost 7 bases at V and 6 bases at J; junction bases unmatched: 4. In germline, CDR1 is SNHLY, CDR2 FYNNEI. This CDR3 is built from 12 residues. The CDR3 DNA follows: TGTGCCAGCATGGACAGGGGTGGCGAGCAGTACTTC. This translates into CASMDRGGEQYF.

The chain uses TRBV4-3 and TRBJ2-7; D uncertain. The germline CDR1 and CDR2 sequences are LGHNA and YSLEER. The CDR3 totals 14 residues. The V end lost 1 base, the J end lost 1 base, and 8 bases lay between the germline ends. The CDR3 here is CASSQGETSYEQYF. In nucleotides, the CDR3 is TGCGCCAGCAGCCAAGGAGAGACTTCCTACGAGCAGTACTTC.

The chain joins TRBV7-6 to TRBJ1-4; TRBD1 aligns across 7 bases. The junction had 12 bases not matched to a gene; V was cut back by 2 bases and J by 0 bases. Germline V gives CDR1 SGHVS, CDR2 FNYEAQ. The CDR3 consists of 19 residues. The CDR3 region has the DNA TGTGCCAGCAGCTTAAGCGTGGGGACAGCACGAGCAACTAATGAAAAACTGTTTTTT. Protein sequence: CASSLSVGTARATNEKLFF.

The rearrangement joins TRBV15 to TRBJ2-5; 8 bases match TRBD2. CDR1 is LNHNV and CDR2 is YYDKDF in the germline V gene (reference sequence). After removal of 3 bases from V and 2 bases from J, the junction contained 8 bases not matched to a gene. CDR3 length: 16 residues. CDR3 sequence: CATSSGSTGGQETQYF. For the CDR3, the DNA is TGTGCCACCAGCAGTGGAAGCACGGGGGGGCAAGAGACCCAGTACTTC.

This clone was counted once. The chain has TRBV6-5 and TRBJ1-4; no firm D call. Trimming cost V 6 bases and J 5 bases, with 16 bases left between them. Germline V gene lookup returns CDR1 MNHEY and CDR2 SVGAGI. The CDR3 consists of 15 residues. The CDR3 reads CASREVLAENEKLFF. The CDR3 DNA follows: TGTGCCAGCAGGGAGGTCTTGGCAGAGAATGAAAAACTGTTTTTT.